A single sample gave rise to the 5 T cell receptor beta chains below, sequenced in a study of blood T cell repertoires in COVID-19. Profiling relied on immunoSEQ multiplex PCR, and the TCRdb table lists in-frame clones only, not all of them. The data contain fewer than 100,000 clones, around 86% of them singletons. Sequencing was carried out using peripheral blood. These receptors were taken from a man aged 55 to 69 with acute or convalescent COVID-19.

The chain is built from TRBV15 and TRBJ1-4, with 7 bases fitting TRBD1. Trimming took 0 bases from V and 10 from J; bases not matched to a gene: 8. The V gene's germline CDR1 is LNHNV and CDR2 YYDKDF (reference sequence). The CDR3 contains 15 residues. CDR3 nucleotide sequence: TGTGCCACCAGCAGAGATCAGGCGGGACAGATAAAACTGTTTTTT. Translating it yields CATSRDQAGQIKLFF. Full variable domain (rest looked up from reference TRBV15 and TRBJ1-4): DAMVIQNPRYQVTQFGKPVTLSCSQTLNHNVMYWYQQKSSQAPKLLFHYYDKDFNNEADTPDNFQSRRPNTSFCFLDIRSPGLGDTAMYLCATSRDQAGQIKLFFGSGTQLSVL.

This clone was counted a single time. V and J are TRBV5-1 and TRBJ2-7, with a tentative D call TRBD1 (5 bases). The germline V gene encodes CDR1 SGHRS and CDR2 YFSETQ. This CDR3 has 14 residues. Trimming cost V 0 bases and J 4 bases, with 11 bases left between them. DNA for the CDR3: TGCGCCAGCAGCTTGGAGGGCAGGGCGTACGAGCAGTACTTC. It translates to CASSLEGRAYEQYF.

The chain recombines TRBV18 with TRBJ2-7; 11 bases map to TRBD2. Trimming took 3 bases from V and 0 from J; bases not matched to a gene: 1. The CDR3 extends over 15 amino acids. Germline V gene sequence: CDR1 KGHSH, CDR2 LQKENI. CDR3: CASSPTSGNSYEQYF. CDR3 DNA sequence: TGTGCCAGCTCACCGACTAGCGGGAACTCCTACGAGCAGTACTTC.

This clone is a singleton in its sample. V usage is TRBV3-1 (or the pseudogene TRBV3-2) and J usage is TRBJ1-5, with TRBD1 as a possible D gene (6 bases). Germline V gives CDR1 LGHDT, CDR2 YNNKEL (reference sequence). This CDR3 is 14 amino acids long. Trimming removed 0 bases from V and 9 bases from J, with 12 bases in between. CDR3 DNA: TGTGCCAGCAGCCAAGATCCCCAGGGGAGGCCCCAGCATTTT. Its protein product is CASSQDPQGRPQHF.

This chain joins TRBV10-3 and TRBJ1-3; weak D call: TRBD1 (6 bases). CDR1 is ENHRY, CDR2 SYGVKD, per germline. The CDR3 sequence is 15 residues long. Trimming stripped 11 bases from V and 0 bases from J, with 17 bases between. In DNA form, the CDR3 reads TGTGCCTCCCGGACAGCGTCCTTCTCTGGAAACACCATATATTTT. Translation: CASRTASFSGNTIYF.